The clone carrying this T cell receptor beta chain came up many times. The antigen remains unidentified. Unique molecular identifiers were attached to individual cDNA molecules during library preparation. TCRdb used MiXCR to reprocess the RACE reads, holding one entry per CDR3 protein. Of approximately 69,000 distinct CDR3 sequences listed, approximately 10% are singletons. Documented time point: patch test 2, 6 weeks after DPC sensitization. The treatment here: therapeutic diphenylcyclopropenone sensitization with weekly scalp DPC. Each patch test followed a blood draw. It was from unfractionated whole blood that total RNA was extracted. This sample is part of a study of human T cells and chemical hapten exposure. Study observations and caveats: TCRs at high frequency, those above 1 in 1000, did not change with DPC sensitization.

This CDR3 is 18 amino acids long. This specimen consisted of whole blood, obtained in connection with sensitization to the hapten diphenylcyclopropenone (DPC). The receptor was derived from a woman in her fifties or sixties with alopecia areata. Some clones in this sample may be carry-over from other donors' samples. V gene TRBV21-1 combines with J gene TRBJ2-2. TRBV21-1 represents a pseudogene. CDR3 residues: CASSPIEGLVINTGELFF. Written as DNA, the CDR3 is TGTGCCAGCAGCCCCATCGAAGGATTAGTAATCAACACCGGGGAGCTGTTTTTT.